A single sample gave rise to the 12 T cell receptor beta chains below, sequenced in a study of STAT5B mutations in CD4+ large granular lymphocyte leukemia. Generated by immunoSEQ multiplex PCR, the TCRdb table keeps only in-frame clones and is missing some. The sample contains about 28,000 clones, roughly 77% of which appear only once. Sequencing was done on a sample of CD4+ T cells from blood buffy coats. Source of these receptors: a human donor in good health.

The CDR3 spells CAWRLAGRNEQFF. CDR3 nucleotides: TGTGCCTGGAGACTAGCGGGAAGGAATGAGCAGTTCTTC. This chain connects TRBV30 to TRBJ2-1; the match to TRBD2 covers 10 bases. CDR3 length: 13 residues. Germline CDR1 and CDR2: GTSNPN and SVGIG (reference sequence). Losses at the gene ends were 3 bases for V and 7 bases for J; bases not matched to a gene: 3.

This clone was recorded once. The CDR3 loop is CSVEGGYEQYF. The CDR3, as DNA: TGCAGCGTTGAGGGTGGTTACGAGCAGTACTTC. The chain joins TRBV29-1 to TRBJ2-7; the D is unclear. Deletions cut 3 bases from V and 4 bases from J, with 7 bases between. Per germline, CDR1 SQVTM and CDR2 ANQGSEA. This CDR3 spans 11 amino acids.

The V and J genes are TRBV7-8 and TRBJ1-1, with 7 bases fitting TRBD1. Germline lookup yields CDR1 SGHVS and CDR2 FQNEAQ. The CDR3 spans 13 residues. V shed 4 bases, J shed 3 bases, and the junction held 2 bases outside the gene matches. CDR3: CASSYDRDTEAFF. The DNA for the CDR3 is TGTGCCAGCAGCTATGACAGGGACACTGAAGCTTTCTTT.

The gene calls are TRBV29-1 and TRBJ2-5; no firm D call. Germline CDR1 SQVTM, CDR2 ANQGSEA. The ends were cut back, 3 bases at V and 5 bases at J, with 10 bases in the middle. The length of the CDR3 is 12 residues. CDR3 sequence: CSVEYIGETQYF. Written as DNA, the CDR3 is TGCAGCGTTGAGTATATAGGGGAGACCCAGTACTTC.

The rearrangement uses TRBV18 and TRBJ2-4; D remains unclear. CDR3 length: 13 amino acids. The V end was cut by 2 bases, the J end by 7 bases, with 9 bases between. Germline values: CDR1 KGHSH, CDR2 LQKENI. CDR3 amino acids: CASSPSDANIQYF. The CDR3 DNA is TGTGCCAGCTCACCAAGTGATGCGAACATTCAGTACTTC.

The genes are TRBV6-5 and TRBJ2-7, with D perhaps given as TRBD1 or TRBD2 (5 bases each). Looked up from germline, CDR1 is MNHEY and CDR2 is SVGAGI. This CDR3 is 13 amino acids long. The germline V and J ends were trimmed by 5 bases and 4 bases, with 12 bases remaining between them. The DNA of the CDR3 is TGTGCCAGCAGTACCGGGACCGGATACGAGCAGTACTTC. It codes for CASSTGTGYEQYF.

V is TRBV7-2 and J is TRBJ2-7; D tentatively fits TRBD1 or TRBD2 (5 bases each). Trimming took 5 bases from V and 5 from J, leaving 19 bases between them. CDR1 SGHTA and CDR2 FQGNSA come from the germline V gene. CDR3 size: 15 residues. CDR3: CASSANGAPLDEQYF. In DNA, the CDR3 is TGTGCCAGCAGCGCCAACGGGGCCCCCTTGGACGAGCAGTACTTC.

This chain joins TRBV5-1 and TRBJ1-6; D gene uncertain. The V end was cut by 0 bases, the J end by 7 bases, with 8 bases between. The germline V gene encodes CDR1 SGHRS and CDR2 YFSETQ. This CDR3 comprises 14 residues. This CDR3 is CASSLDEGNSPLHF. The CDR3 DNA is TGCGCCAGCAGCTTGGACGAAGGGAATTCACCCCTCCACTTT.

The rearrangement links TRBV7-2 to TRBJ2-3; D is unclear. CDR1 SGHTA and CDR2 FQGNSA come from the germline V gene. The CDR3 loop spans 15 amino acids. Trimming pared 1 base from V and 3 bases from J, leaving 11 bases between. The CDR3 reads CASSLVGLVTDTQYF. As DNA, the CDR3 is TGTGCCAGCAGCTTAGTAGGGCTGGTTACAGATACGCAGTATTTT. The full variable domain, with the rest looked up from reference TRBV7-2 and TRBJ2-3, is GAGVSQSPSNKVTEKGKDVELRCDPISGHTALYWYRQSLGQGLEFLIYFQGNSAPDKSGLPSDRFSAERTGGSVSTLTIQRTQQEDSAVYLCASSLVGLVTDTQYFGPGTRLTVL.

The CDR3 here is CASSLYRGPYNEQFF. CDR3 DNA: TGTGCCAGCAGCTTATACAGGGGTCCCTACAATGAGCAGTTCTTC. The chain joins TRBV7-9 to TRBJ2-1; 7 bases fit TRBD1. Germline V gene lookup returns CDR1 SEHNR and CDR2 FQNEAQ (reference sequence). V lost 2 bases, J lost 2 bases, and 3 bases stayed unmatched. This CDR3 has 15 amino acids.

The genes are TRBV27 and TRBJ2-7, with D perhaps TRBD1 (5 bases). This CDR3 comprises 14 residues. Germline-derived CDR1 and CDR2 are MNHEY and SMNVEV (reference sequence). V was pared by 1 base and J by 0 bases, with 7 bases between. The CDR3 DNA reads TGTGCCAGCAGTTTATGGGGCAGCTCCTACGAGCAGTACTTC. Residues: CASSLWGSSYEQYF.

CDR3: CSVVISGNQPQHF. CDR3 DNA sequence: TGCAGCGTTGTAATCAGCGGAAATCAGCCCCAGCATTTT. The chain couples TRBV29-1 to TRBJ1-5; D not certain. Trimming removed 4 bases at V and 4 bases at J, with 11 bases between. This CDR3 spans 13 amino acids. CDR1 is SQVTM, CDR2 ANQGSEA, per germline.